Following are 11 T cell receptor beta chains from one sample sequenced in a study of neurological immune-mediated disorders. TCRdb used MiXCR to reprocess the 5' RACE reads, holding one entry per CDR3 protein. The data show 77,000 or so distinct CDR3 sequences, around 9.9% seen once. The sample consisted of PBMCs. The receptor source for this set is a man aged 50 to 60 in good health.

The sample holds many counts of this clonotype. The rearrangement uses TRBV7-2 and TRBJ2-7; the match to TRBD2 covers 8 bases. J lost 3 bases, V lost 5 bases, and 9 bases had no gene match. This CDR3 is 15 amino acids long. Germline assignment: CDR1 SGHTA and CDR2 FQGNSA. The CDR3 here is CASSTQAGDYYEQYF. Here the CDR3 DNA reads TGTGCCAGCAGCACTCAAGCGGGAGACTACTACGAGCAGTACTTC.

Ten or more counts support this clonotype. The chain is built from TRBV5-1 and TRBJ2-1, with D possibly matching TRBD2 (6 bases). Trimming shortened V by 6 bases and J by 0 bases, and 16 bases separated the two germline ends. CDR1 SGHRS and CDR2 YFSETQ come from the germline V gene. The CDR3 length is 16 residues. DNA of the CDR3: TGCGCCAGCACCCCTGAGCGGGTAAGCTCCTACAATGAGCAGTTCTTC. This encodes CASTPERVSSYNEQFF.

This clonotype was recorded many times. The chain employs TRBV3-1 and TRBJ2-6; D might be TRBD1 (6 bases). CDR1 and CDR2 from the germline V gene are LGHDT and YNNKEL (reference sequence). CDR3 length: 17 amino acids. V was clipped by 6 bases and J by 2 bases, with 17 bases between them. The CDR3: CASRNNPGTTGANVLTF. CDR3 bases: TGTGCCAGCAGGAATAACCCCGGGACAACTGGGGCCAACGTCCTGACTTTC.

This clonotype was found a few times. The CDR3: CASSLVADYGYTF. CDR3 nucleotide sequence: TGCGCCAGCAGCTTGGTGGCAGATTATGGCTACACCTTC. The chain joins TRBV5-1 to TRBJ1-2; D unresolved. Per the germline V gene, CDR1 is SGHRS and CDR2 is YFSETQ. This CDR3 region has 13 residues. Trimming removed 0 bases at V and 5 bases at J, with 8 bases between.

This clonotype was counted ten times or more. V gene TRBV6-6 combines with J gene TRBJ1-5; TRBD1 matches 12 bases. CDR3 length: 16 amino acids. The V segment lost 5 bases and the J segment 7 bases; nucleotides outside the gene matches: 9. Germline CDR1 reads MNHNY; CDR2 reads SVGAGI (reference sequence). In nucleotides, the CDR3 is TGTGCCAGCAGTCACACCGGGACAGGGGGCAGGCAGCCCCAGCATTTT. The encoded protein is CASSHTGTGGRQPQHF.

This clonotype was observed many times. CDR3 in DNA: TGTGCCAGCAGGAGACAGGGATTATCCGAAAAACTGTTTTTT. Protein product: CASRRQGLSEKLFF. J is TRBJ1-4 and V is TRBV6-5; 7 positions match TRBD1. This CDR3 spans 14 amino acids. Germline values: CDR1 MNHEY, CDR2 SVGAGI. V trimming: 6 bases; J trimming: 8 bases; junction bases outside the gene matches: 9.

This clonotype was recorded many times. CDR3 in amino acids: CASSPGENQPQHF. The CDR3 bases are TGTGCCAGCTCACCTGGCGAGAATCAGCCCCAGCATTTT. The V gene is TRBV18, the J gene TRBJ1-5; D is unresolved. Deletions cut 3 bases from V and 4 bases from J, with 7 bases between. Germline V CDR1 and CDR2: KGHSH, LQKENI. The CDR3 contains 13 residues.

This clonotype was detected ten times or more. The chain joins TRBV28 to TRBJ2-7; TRBD2 matches at 12 bases. The CDR3 sequence is 14 residues long. The junction had 1 base not matched to a gene; V was cut back by 6 bases and J by 1 base. The germline CDR1 and CDR2 sequences are MDHEN and SYDVKM. The DNA of the CDR3 is TGTGCCAGCAGGACTAGCGGGAGTTCCTACGAGCAGTACTTC. Translating it yields CASRTSGSSYEQYF.

The table lists this clonotype with many counts. The DNA of the CDR3 is TGTGCCAGCAGCCGGGACAGGGTGGAGACCCAGTACTTC. It translates to CASSRDRVETQYF. J is TRBJ2-5 and V is TRBV5-6; 9 positions agree with TRBD1. From germline, CDR1 is SGHDT and CDR2 YYEEEE. The CDR3 is 13 residues long. Losses at the gene ends were 4 bases for V and 5 bases for J; bases not matched to a gene: 3.

This clonotype was seen repeatedly, ten times or more. V gene TRBV28 combines with J gene TRBJ1-2; 8 bases line up with TRBD1. J lost 0 bases, V lost 5 bases, and 5 bases had no gene match. This CDR3 comprises 15 residues. From germline, CDR1 is MDHEN and CDR2 SYDVKM. CDR3 in amino acids: CASSGGQAANYGYTF. In DNA form, the CDR3 reads TGTGCCAGCAGTGGGGGACAGGCGGCTAACTATGGCTACACCTTC.

This clonotype was detected many times. The rearrangement links TRBV5-1 to TRBJ2-1, with 14 bases fitting TRBD2. The germline V gene has CDR1 SGHRS and CDR2 YFSETQ. J lost 9 bases, V lost 0 bases, and 5 bases had no gene match. The CDR3 consists of 16 residues. The CDR3 nucleotides are TGCGCCAGCAGCTTGGAAGGGACTAGCGGGAGAGGTGAGCAGTTCTTC. Its translation: CASSLEGTSGRGEQFF.